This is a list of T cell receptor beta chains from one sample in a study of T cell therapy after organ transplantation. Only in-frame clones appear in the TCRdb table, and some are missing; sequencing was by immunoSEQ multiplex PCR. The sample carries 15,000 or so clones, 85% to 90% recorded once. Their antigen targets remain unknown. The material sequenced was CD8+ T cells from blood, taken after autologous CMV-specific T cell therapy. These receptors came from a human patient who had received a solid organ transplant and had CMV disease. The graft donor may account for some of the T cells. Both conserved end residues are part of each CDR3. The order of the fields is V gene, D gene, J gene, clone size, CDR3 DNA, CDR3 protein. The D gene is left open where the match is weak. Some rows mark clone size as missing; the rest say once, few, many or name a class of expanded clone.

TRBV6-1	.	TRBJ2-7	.	TGTGCCAGCAGTGAAGCGCTTTCAGGCTCCTACGAGCAGTACTTC	CASSEALSGSYEQYF
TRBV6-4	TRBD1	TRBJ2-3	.	TGTGCCAGCAGTTCCGGGACACAGGGGTCAGATACGCAGTATTTT	CASSSGTQGSDTQYF
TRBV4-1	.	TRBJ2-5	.	TGCGCCAGCAGCCAAGATTTAATGGGCGGACCCGTGACCGTACCCCAGTACTTC	CASSQDLMGGPVTVPQYF
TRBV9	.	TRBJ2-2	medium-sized	TGTGCCAGCAGCGTAAAACGCACCCAAGGAAACACCGGGGAGCTGTTTTTT	CASSVKRTQGNTGELFF
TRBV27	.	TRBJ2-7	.	TGTGCCAGCAGTTTTGGGGGCTCCTACGAGCAGTACTTC	CASSFGGSYEQYF
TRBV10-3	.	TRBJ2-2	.	TGTGCCATCAGTGATCAGGTGGGGGGCACCGGGGAGCTGTTTTTT	CAISDQVGGTGELFF
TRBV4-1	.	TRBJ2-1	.	TGCGCCAGCAGAGGTTTAGGGGAGGTCAATGAGCAGTTCTTC	CASRGLGEVNEQFF
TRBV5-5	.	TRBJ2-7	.	TGTGCCAGCAGCTTTGGAACAGTGAACTACGAGCAGTACTTC	CASSFGTVNYEQYF
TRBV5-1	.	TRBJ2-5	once	TGCGCCAGCAGCTTGAAACAGACCCAAGAGACCCAGTACTTC	CASSLKQTQETQYF
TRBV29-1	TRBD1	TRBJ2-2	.	TGCAGCGTAACAGGGGTCAACACCGGGGAGCTGTTTTTT	CSVTGVNTGELFF
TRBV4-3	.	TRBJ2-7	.	TGCGCCAGCAGCCAAAGCATGGGCGGTTTCTACGAGCAGTACTTC	CASSQSMGGFYEQYF
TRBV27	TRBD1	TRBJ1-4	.	TGTGCCAGCAGGTCCTGGCAGGGGGCTGAAACTAATGAAAAACTGTTTTTT	CASRSWQGAETNEKLFF
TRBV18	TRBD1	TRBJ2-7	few	TGTGCCAGCTCACCACCCAGGGGGTCCATGGTCTCCTACGAGCAGTACTTC	CASSPPRGSMVSYEQYF
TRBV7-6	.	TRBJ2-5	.	TGTGCCAGCAGCTTTCGTTTGGGATCCCAAGAGACCCAGTACTTC	CASSFRLGSQETQYF
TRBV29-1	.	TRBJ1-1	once	TGCAGCGTTGACTCGGGTTCACACATTGAAGCTTTCTTT	CSVDSGSHIEAFF
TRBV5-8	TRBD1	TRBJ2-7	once	TGTGCCAGCAGCACCCCGACAGGGTATAACGAGCAGTACTTC	CASSTPTGYNEQYF
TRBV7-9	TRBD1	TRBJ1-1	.	TGTGCCAGCAGCCCCCAACCGGGACAGGGTAGCAAAAACACTGAAGCTTTCTTT	CASSPQPGQGSKNTEAFF
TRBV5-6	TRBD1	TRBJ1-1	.	TGTGCCAGCAGCCTGGAGGGACAGGGCCTGATGAACACTGAAGCTTTCTTT	CASSLEGQGLMNTEAFF
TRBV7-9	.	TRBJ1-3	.	TGTGCCAGCAGCCCGCGGATGGGGTCTGGAAACACCATATATTTT	CASSPRMGSGNTIYF
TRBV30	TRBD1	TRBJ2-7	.	TGTGCCTGGAGCGGAGGACAGGGGATCCTTGACGAGCAGTACTTC	CAWSGGQGILDEQYF
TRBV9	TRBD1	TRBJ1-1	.	TGTGCCAGCAGCGCCAGACAGGGACAGAACACTGAAGCTTTCTTT	CASSARQGQNTEAFF
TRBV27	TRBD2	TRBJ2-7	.	TGTGCCAGCAGCTTGAGGCCGGGGGGGCCTCTATCCTACGAGCAGTACTTC	CASSLRPGGPLSYEQYF
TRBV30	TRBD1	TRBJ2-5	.	TGTGCCTGGAGTGAGACAGGGGCACCCCAAGAGACCCAGTACTTC	CAWSETGAPQETQYF
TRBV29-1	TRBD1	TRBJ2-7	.	TGCAGCGTTGATGAGACAGGGTACGAGCAGTACTTC	CSVDETGYEQYF
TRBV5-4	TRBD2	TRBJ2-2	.	TGTGCCAGCAGCTTGATGGGACTAGCGACCGGGGAGCTGTTTTTT	CASSLMGLATGELFF
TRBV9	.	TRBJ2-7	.	TGTGCCAGCAGCGTATACCAGGCGCCGGACGAGCAGTACTTC	CASSVYQAPDEQYF
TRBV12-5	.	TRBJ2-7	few	TGTGCTAGTGGTCTGGCCCCAGATTACGAGCAGTACTTC	CASGLAPDYEQYF
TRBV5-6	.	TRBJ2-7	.	TGTGCCAGCAGTCCGTCCCTAGGCGGGGCTGAGGACGAGCAGTACTTC	CASSPSLGGAEDEQYF
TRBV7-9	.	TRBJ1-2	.	TGTGCCAGCAGCCAACAGCCCCTCTATGGCTACACCTTC	CASSQQPLYGYTF
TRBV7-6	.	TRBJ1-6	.	TGTGCCAGCAGCTTAGGAATCTATAATTCACCCCTCCACTTT	CASSLGIYNSPLHF
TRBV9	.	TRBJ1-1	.	TGTGCCAGCAGCCCGGCAGGGTTTAACACTGAAGCTTTCTTT	CASSPAGFNTEAFF
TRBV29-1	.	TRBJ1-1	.	TGCAGCGTTGAAGGGGACACTGAAGCTTTCTTT	CSVEGDTEAFF
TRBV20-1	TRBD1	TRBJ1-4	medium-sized	TGCAGTGCTAGAGAGGACAGGGAACTGTTTTTT	CSAREDRELFF
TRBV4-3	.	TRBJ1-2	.	TGCGCCAGCAGCCAAGGTCGGGCACCTAACTATGGCTACACCTTC	CASSQGRAPNYGYTF
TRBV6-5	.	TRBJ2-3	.	TGTGCCAGCAGTTACTCTGGGGCTAGCACAGATACGCAGTATTTT	CASSYSGASTDTQYF